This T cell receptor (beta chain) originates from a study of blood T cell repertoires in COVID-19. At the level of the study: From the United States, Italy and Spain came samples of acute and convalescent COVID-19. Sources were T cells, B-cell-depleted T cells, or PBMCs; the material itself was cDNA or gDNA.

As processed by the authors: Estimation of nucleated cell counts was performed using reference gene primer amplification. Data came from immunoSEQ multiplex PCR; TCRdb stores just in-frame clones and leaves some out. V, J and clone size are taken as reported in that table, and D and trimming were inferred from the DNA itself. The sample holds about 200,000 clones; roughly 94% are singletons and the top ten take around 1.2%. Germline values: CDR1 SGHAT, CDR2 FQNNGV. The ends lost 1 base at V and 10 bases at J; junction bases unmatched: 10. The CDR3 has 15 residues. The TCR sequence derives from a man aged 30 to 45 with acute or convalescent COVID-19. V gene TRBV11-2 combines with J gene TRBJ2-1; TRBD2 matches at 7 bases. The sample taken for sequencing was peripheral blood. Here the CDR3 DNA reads TGTGCCAGCAGCTTAGGGGCTAGCGGAACCATAGAGCAGTTCTTC. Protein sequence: CASSLGASGTIEQFF.